The table lists the clone carrying this TCR beta chain with a few counts. The target antigen is unknown. The germline V gene encodes CDR1 SGHDT and CDR2 YYEEEE. With V trimmed by 2 bases and J by 6 bases, 3 bases remained unmatched. This CDR3 is 13 amino acids long. The data belong to a study of CD8 T cells in Susac syndrome. Study observations and caveats: The study recognized that the number of individuals in its TCR sequencing and HLA analysis was relatively small.

Sequencing of TCR beta drew on CD8+ and CD4+ T cells from blood. TEMRA cells were FACS-enriched and CD8+ and CD4+ T cells negatively isolated. Reverse transcription of about 0.45 to 1 ug RNA used random hexamers. The amplification used immunoSEQ multiplex PCR on TCR beta CDR3; it spanned 54 Vbeta and 13 Jbeta. One entry per CDR3 protein, called by TCRdb with MiXCR from the immunoSEQ multiplex PCR reads. The table includes some 76,000 distinct CDR3 sequences, 90% to 95% detected once. J is TRBJ2-7 and V is TRBV5-6; 9 nucleotides match TRBD1. The TCR originated in a human donor with multiple sclerosis. Sequenced input: CD8+ T cells from PBMCs. The CDR3 here is CASSFSTGGEQYF. DNA of the CDR3: TGTGCCAGCAGCTTTTCGACAGGGGGCGAGCAGTACTTC.